This T cell receptor (beta chain) was documented in a study of OX40 agonist ivuxolimab in advanced cancers. About the research overall: Males comprised around 78% of the group, whose mean age was around 62 years (range 23 to 79). Study-level findings and limits: Blood T cells, both CD4+ and CD8+, expanded clonally by week 6 at 0.1 to 3.0 mg/kg. Expanded clones were, on average, more numerous in CD8+ T cells than in CD4+.

The assay was immunoSEQ multiplex PCR, and TCRdb's table has in-frame clones only and misses some. The sample includes under 70,000 clones, more than 80% seen only once; the top ten take 6.5%. This CDR3 spans 15 amino acids. Trimming left V 0 bases short and J 8 bases short, with 16 bases between. CDR1 and CDR2 (germline): GTSNPN, SVGIG (reference sequence). Turning to this clone: Its matching antigen is unknown.

The chain couples TRBV30 to TRBJ1-4; D is perhaps TRBD1 (5 bases). The clonotype originates from an adult with an advanced solid tumor such as melanoma, head and neck, liver or kidney cancer. The sample here was CD4+ or CD8+ T cells sorted from blood, taken in a trial of the OX40 agonist ivuxolimab. The CDR3 sequence is CAWSVSGPIGEKLFF. For the CDR3, the DNA is TGTGCCTGGAGTGTGTCAGGGCCCATCGGGGAAAAACTGTTTTTT.